These 18 T cell receptor beta chains came from one sample sequenced in a study of T cells in Graves' hyperthyroidism and ophthalmopathy. TCR beta CDR3 regions were amplified from RNA. First-round RT-PCR targeting the TCR CDR3 was performed with the HTBI primer set. Each CDR3 protein gets one entry after TCRdb re-called the multiplex PCR reads with MiXCR. This table has 300,000 to 450,000 distinct CDR3 sequences, 15% to 18% appearing once. The sequenced sample consisted of blood. All receptors derive from a woman younger than 35 with Graves' hyperthyroidism that later progressed to Graves' ophthalmopathy.

This chain connects TRBV29-1 to TRBJ2-7; TRBD2 matches at 9 bases. V dropped 4 bases and J dropped 3; count of bases not matched to a gene: 4. The CDR3 has 13 residues. Germline V gene lookup returns CDR1 SQVTM and CDR2 ANQGSEA. The CDR3 DNA follows: TGCAGCGTTGGGGGACTAGCCCTCTACGAGCAGTACTTC. It codes for CSVGGLALYEQYF.

This clonotype was detected ten times or more. V and J are TRBV4-1 and TRBJ2-7, with unresolved D. There are 14 residues in the CDR3. Trimming took 1 base from V and 5 from J, leaving 12 bases between them. Germline values: CDR1 MGHRA, CDR2 YSYEKL. The CDR3 sequence is CASSQVRDMDEQYF. Written as DNA, the CDR3 is TGCGCCAGCAGCCAAGTGAGAGACATGGACGAGCAGTACTTC.

This clonotype was picked up many times. The chain combines TRBV18 with TRBJ1-5, with D tentatively TRBD1 (6 bases). V was trimmed by 3 bases and J by 10 bases, leaving 13 bases between them. The CDR3 is 13 amino acids. The V gene's germline CDR1 is KGHSH and CDR2 LQKENI. DNA for the CDR3: TGTGCCAGCTCACCCCGGACAGTGGAACCCCAGCATTTT. Its translation is CASSPRTVEPQHF. Using reference TRBV18 and TRBJ1-5 for the parts outside the CDR3, the full variable domain is NAGVMQNPRHLVRRRGQEARLRCSPMKGHSHVYWYRQLPEEGLKFMVYLQKENIIDESGMPKERFSAEFPKEGPSILRIQQVVRGDSAAYFCASSPRTVEPQHFGDGTRLSIL.

Regarding this clonotype: Given a much more abundant clone one base away, this may be a read error. The chain joins TRBV10-3 to TRBJ1-5; TRBD1 matches at 8 bases. The CDR3 consists of 13 residues. Germline values: CDR1 ENHRY, CDR2 SYGVKD. J gave up 7 bases and V 8 bases, and 7 bases lay outside the gene matches. DNA for the CDR3: TGTGCCATCCGCACAGGGGGAACGCAGCCCCAGCATTTT. This translates into CAIRTGGTQPQHF.

The rearrangement links TRBV15 to TRBJ1-4; D is possibly TRBD1 (5 bases). Germline assignment: CDR1 LNHNV and CDR2 YYDKDF (reference sequence). This CDR3 region has 18 residues. V lost 6 bases and J lost 4, with 24 bases in between. The CDR3 DNA reads TGTGCCACCAGTCTTCATCCGTGGGGGGGACTGGATAATGAAAAACTGTTTTTT. Its protein product is CATSLHPWGGLDNEKLFF.

The rearrangement joins TRBV7-2 to TRBJ2-7, with 8 bases lining up with TRBD1. J gave up 3 bases and V 2 bases, and 6 bases lay outside the gene matches. The CDR3 is 15 amino acids. Germline assignment: CDR1 SGHTA and CDR2 FQGNSA. CDR3 residues: CASSLLPTGGYEQYF. The CDR3 nucleotides read TGTGCCAGCAGCTTATTACCTACAGGGGGCTACGAGCAGTACTTC.

This clonotype was observed at least ten times. The chain combines TRBV7-6 with TRBJ1-2, with 9 bases that match TRBD1. In germline, CDR1 is SGHVS, CDR2 FNYEAQ. J lost 4 bases, V lost 5 bases, and 5 bases had no gene match. The CDR3 contains 14 residues. CDR3 DNA: TGTGCCAGCAGCCAAGCGACAGGGGGCTATGGCTACACCTTC. Its protein product is CASSQATGGYGYTF. Based on the CDR3 plus reference TRBV7-6 and TRBJ1-2, the full variable domain is GAGVSQSPRYKVTKRGQDVALRCDPISGHVSLYWYRQALGQGPEFLTYFNYEAQQDKSGLPNDRFSAERPEGSISTLTIQRTEQRDSAMYRCASSQATGGYGYTFGSGTRLTVV.

In this sample, this clonotype turned up a few times. The chain carries TRBV28 and TRBJ2-1, with a weak D call TRBD2 (5 bases). CDR1 and CDR2 (germline): MDHEN, SYDVKM. The CDR3 consists of 13 residues. V shed 2 bases and J shed 10 bases, with 12 bases lying between them. The CDR3 nucleotides read TGTGCCAGCAGTTTAGACCGGCCGGGGGAGCAGTTCTTC. Its protein is CASSLDRPGEQFF.

This chain uses TRBV6-1 with TRBJ2-6; D gene unclear. Trimming left V 5 bases short and J 0 bases short, with 11 bases between. This CDR3 spans 16 amino acids. CDR1 and CDR2 (germline): MNHNS, SASEGT. The CDR3 sequence is CASSLAASSGANVLTF. The CDR3 DNA is TGTGCCAGCAGTTTGGCCGCAAGCTCTGGGGCCAACGTCCTGACTTTC.

A note on this clonotype: Since a much larger clone is just one base distant, this may be a read error. The chain is built from TRBV28 and TRBJ2-1; the match to TRBD1 covers 7 bases. Unmatched junction bases numbered 4, after V lost 4 bases and J lost 4 bases. Germline CDR1 MDHEN, CDR2 SYDVKM. The length of the CDR3 is 14 residues. The CDR3 sequence: CASSSPGQYNEQFF. For the CDR3, the DNA is TGTGCCAGCAGTTCCCCGGGACAGTACAATGAGCAGTTCTTC.

In this sample, this clonotype turned up a few times. The chain carries TRBV10-3 and TRBJ2-3; D call uncertain. CDR1 is ENHRY, CDR2 SYGVKD, per germline. Trimming stripped 10 bases from V and 0 bases from J, with 5 bases between. The CDR3 runs to 11 residues. In DNA, the CDR3 is TGTGCCACAACCAGCACAGATACGCAGTATTTT. This encodes CATTSTDTQYF.

This clonotype was counted only a few times. This chain links TRBV30 with TRBJ2-2, with 13 bases that match TRBD2. The trim removed 5 bases at V and 3 bases at J, leaving 3 bases unmatched. The CDR3 runs 15 residues. CDR1 is GTSNPN, CDR2 SVGIG, per germline (reference sequence). Here the CDR3 DNA reads TGTGCCTGGTCACTAGCGGGAGGGCACACCGGGGAGCTGTTTTTT. Its protein product is CAWSLAGGHTGELFF.

This clonotype was counted a few times. This sequence joins TRBV6-5 and TRBJ1-2; weak D call: TRBD1 (5 bases). Trimming cost V 2 bases and J 4 bases, with 8 bases left between them. This CDR3 is 13 amino acids long. In germline, CDR1 is MNHEY, CDR2 SVGAGI. The CDR3 nucleotides are TGTGCCAGCAGTTACGGGGCTTTCTATGGCTACACCTTC. Translation: CASSYGAFYGYTF.

V is TRBV4-1 and J is TRBJ2-5; a possible D gene is TRBD2 (6 bases). CDR1 and CDR2 (germline): MGHRA, YSYEKL. This CDR3 has 15 amino acids. V shed 4 bases and J shed 0 bases, with 12 bases lying between them. The DNA of the CDR3 is TGCGCCAGCAGCCGGGGTAGCGGCAACCAAGAGACCCAGTACTTC. Translation: CASSRGSGNQETQYF.

Ten or more counts support this clonotype. This sequence joins TRBV2 and TRBJ2-3; no firm D call. Germline CDR1 is SNHLY and CDR2 is FYNNEI. Trimming removed 5 bases from V and 1 base from J, with 7 bases in between. The CDR3 sequence is 13 residues long. Here the CDR3 DNA reads TGTGCCAGCAGTACGGATGGCACAGATACGCAGTATTTT. It codes for CASSTDGTDTQYF.

The table lists this clonotype with many counts. V is TRBV7-9 and J is TRBJ2-3, with D possibly being TRBD2 (5 bases). This CDR3 region has 12 residues. Between the trimmed V and J ends, which lost 5 bases and 2 bases, there was a span of 5 bases. The germline V gene has CDR1 SEHNR and CDR2 FQNEAQ (reference sequence). The CDR3 DNA is TGTGCCAGCAGCCGGGACACAGATACGCAGTATTTT. It yields the protein CASSRDTDTQYF.

This clonotype was counted many times. CDR3 DNA sequence: TGTGCCAGCAGTTCCCAAGCGGGAGGCGCCGAAGGTGAGCAGTTCTTC. This codes for CASSSQAGGAEGEQFF. The V and J genes are TRBV6-5 and TRBJ2-1; 9 bases map to TRBD2. This CDR3 contains 16 residues. Germline V CDR1 and CDR2: MNHEY, SVGAGI. V trimming: 4 bases; J trimming: 9 bases; junction bases outside the gene matches: 13.

This clonotype was counted many times. The chain links TRBV28 to TRBJ1-1; the D is unclear. Between the trimmed V and J ends, which lost 4 bases and 4 bases, there was a span of 13 bases. The germline V gene has CDR1 MDHEN and CDR2 SYDVKM. This CDR3 has 14 amino acids. CDR3 loop: CASSYGSEGTEAFF. DNA for the CDR3: TGTGCCAGCAGTTACGGATCGGAAGGCACTGAAGCTTTCTTT.